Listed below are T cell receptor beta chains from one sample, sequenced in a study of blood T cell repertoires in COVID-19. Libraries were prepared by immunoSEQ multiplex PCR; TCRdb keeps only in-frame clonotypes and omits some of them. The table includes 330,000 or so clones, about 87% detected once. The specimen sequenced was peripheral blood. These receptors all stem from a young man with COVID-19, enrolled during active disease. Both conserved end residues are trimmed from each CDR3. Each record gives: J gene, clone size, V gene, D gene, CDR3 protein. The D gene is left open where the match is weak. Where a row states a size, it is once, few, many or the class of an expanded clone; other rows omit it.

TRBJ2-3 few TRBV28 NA ASSFVRGVADTQY
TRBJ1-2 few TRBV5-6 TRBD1 ASSKQGIGIYGYT
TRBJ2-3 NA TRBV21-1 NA ASSKALGLPSSADTQY
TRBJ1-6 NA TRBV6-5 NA ASSYSRSGDSPLH
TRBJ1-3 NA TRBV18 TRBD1 ASSPLDRGSGNTIY
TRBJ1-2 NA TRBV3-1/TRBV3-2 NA ASSLGNRDGYT
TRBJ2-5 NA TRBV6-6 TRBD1 ASSSNQGDQETQY
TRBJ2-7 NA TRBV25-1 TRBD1 ASSDPRQGGTYEQY
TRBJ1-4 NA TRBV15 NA ATSRAQVRTVPAANEKLF
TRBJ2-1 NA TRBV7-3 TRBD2 ASSSRTSSNEQF
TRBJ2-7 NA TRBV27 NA ASSLSRPGTLGEQY
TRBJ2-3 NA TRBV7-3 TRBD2 ASSLTSGGARNTQY
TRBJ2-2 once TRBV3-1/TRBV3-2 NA ASSQGTGELF
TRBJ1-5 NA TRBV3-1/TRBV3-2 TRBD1 ASSLGQGNQPQH
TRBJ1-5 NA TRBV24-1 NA ATSDSSRGERSNQPQH
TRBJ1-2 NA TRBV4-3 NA ASSQDLRQGNYGYT
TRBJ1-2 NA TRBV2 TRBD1 ASRVDRGENYGYT
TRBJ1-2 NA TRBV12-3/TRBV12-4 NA AIRRGGGYT
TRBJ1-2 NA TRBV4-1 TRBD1 ASSRSGTERGYT
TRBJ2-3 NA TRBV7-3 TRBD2 ASSSVGTSGSDTQY
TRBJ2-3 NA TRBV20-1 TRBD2 SASEPSGRTDTQY
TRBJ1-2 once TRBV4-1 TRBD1 ASSHLQGAQGYT
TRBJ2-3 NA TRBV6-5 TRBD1 ASRDRGYTDTQY
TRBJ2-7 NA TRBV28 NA ASSIGQIYEQY
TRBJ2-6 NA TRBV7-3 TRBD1 ASRPRGGTGTSGANVLT
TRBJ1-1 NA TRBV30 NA AWSGRLSGTEAF
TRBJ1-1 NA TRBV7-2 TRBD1 ASSLAQGMNTEAF
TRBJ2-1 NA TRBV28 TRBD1 ASSSGTGANEQF
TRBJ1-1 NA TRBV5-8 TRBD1 ASSLWTGPNTEAF
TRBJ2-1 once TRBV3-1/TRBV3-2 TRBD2 ASSHRGDPWDEQF
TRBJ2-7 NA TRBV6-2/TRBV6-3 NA ASSYSSRRGGEQY
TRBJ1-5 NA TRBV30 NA AWSFQGQEPQH
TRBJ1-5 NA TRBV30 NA AWSPGYSNQPQH
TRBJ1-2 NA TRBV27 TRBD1 ASSPRQGVDYGYT
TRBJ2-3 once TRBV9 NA ASSDLTGLSDTQY
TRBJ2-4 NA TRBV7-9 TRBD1 ASSSFAGGVAKNIQY
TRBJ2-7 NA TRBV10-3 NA AISGTAFPYEQY
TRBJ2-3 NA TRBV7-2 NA ASSGGTLGTQY
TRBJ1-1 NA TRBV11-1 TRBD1 ASSFDPQGKTEAF
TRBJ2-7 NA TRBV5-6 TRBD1 ASSSGGSGQY
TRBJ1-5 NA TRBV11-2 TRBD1 ASSLDDRGGQPQH
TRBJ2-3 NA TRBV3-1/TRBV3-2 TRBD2 ASSQMRTSGGVTDTQY
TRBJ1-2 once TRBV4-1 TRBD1 ASSQPGQGLYGYT
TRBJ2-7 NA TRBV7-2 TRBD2 ASRLAGGPYEQY
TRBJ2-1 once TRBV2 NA ASRGTRIDEQF
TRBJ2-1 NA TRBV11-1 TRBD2 ASRGGLSYNEQF
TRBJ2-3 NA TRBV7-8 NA ASSVGGATDTQY
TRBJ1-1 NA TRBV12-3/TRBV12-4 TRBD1 ASNNQGGTEAF
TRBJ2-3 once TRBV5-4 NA ASSLGLPDTQY
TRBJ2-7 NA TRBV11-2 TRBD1 ASSLGQGLSYEQY
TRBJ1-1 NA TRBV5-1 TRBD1 ASSLGQGSGRLMNTEAF
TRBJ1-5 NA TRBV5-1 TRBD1 ASSWDSGANQPQH
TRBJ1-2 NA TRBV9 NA ASSVGGRIPYYGYT